The 2 T cell receptor beta chains in this list originate from one sample, sequenced in a study of blood T cell repertoires in COVID-19. The method was immunoSEQ multiplex PCR; TCRdb's version includes in-frame clones alone and lacks a portion of them. The table has 270,000 or so clones, about nine tenths seen once. Sequenced input: PBMCs or T cells enriched from blood (not recorded which). These receptors came from a woman aged 40 to 50 with acute COVID-19.

The chain couples TRBV13 to TRBJ2-1, with 11 bases identical to TRBD1. Germline-derived CDR1 and CDR2 are PRHDT and FYEKMQ (reference sequence). This CDR3 is built from 16 residues. The ends lost 5 bases at V and 5 bases at J; junction bases unmatched: 8. CDR3 bases: TGTGCCAGCAGCCCCCCAGGGACAGGGGGTAACAATGAGCAGTTCTTC. Protein sequence: CASSPPGTGGNNEQFF.

The chain couples TRBV2 to TRBJ1-6, with 7 bases identical to TRBD1. CDR1 and CDR2 (germline): SNHLY, FYNNEI. The CDR3 consists of 14 residues. V was pared by 3 bases and J by 7 bases, with 3 bases of the junction left unmatched. CDR3 sequence (DNA): TGTGCCAGCAGTGAGGGACAGTTGAATTCACCCCTCCACTTT. Amino acids: CASSEGQLNSPLHF. The full variable domain, with the rest looked up from reference TRBV2 and TRBJ1-6, is EPEVTQTPSHQVTQMGQEVILRCVPISNHLYFYWYRQILGQKVEFLVSFYNNEISEKSEIFDDQFSVERPDGSNFTLKIRSTKLEDSAMYFCASSEGQLNSPLHFGNGTRLTVT.